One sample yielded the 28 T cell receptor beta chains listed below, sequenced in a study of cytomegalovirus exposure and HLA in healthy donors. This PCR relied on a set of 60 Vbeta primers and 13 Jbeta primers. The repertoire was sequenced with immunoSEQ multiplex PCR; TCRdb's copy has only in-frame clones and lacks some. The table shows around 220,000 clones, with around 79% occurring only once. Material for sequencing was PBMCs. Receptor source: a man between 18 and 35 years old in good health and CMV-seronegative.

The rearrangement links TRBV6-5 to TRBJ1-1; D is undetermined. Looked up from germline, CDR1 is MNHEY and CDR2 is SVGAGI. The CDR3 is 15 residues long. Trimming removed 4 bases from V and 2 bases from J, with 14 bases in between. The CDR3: CASSSRTGFNTEAFF. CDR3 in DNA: TGTGCCAGCAGTTCCCGGACTGGATTTAACACTGAAGCTTTCTTT.

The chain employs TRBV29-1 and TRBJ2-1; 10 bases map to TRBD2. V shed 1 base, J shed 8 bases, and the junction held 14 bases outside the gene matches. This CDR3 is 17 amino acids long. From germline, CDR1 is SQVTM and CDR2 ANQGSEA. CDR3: CSVEGGASGSTGYEQFF. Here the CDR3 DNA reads TGCAGCGTTGAAGGCGGTGCTAGCGGGAGCACCGGGTATGAGCAGTTCTTC.

The CDR3 is CASSLTAAGGRGTQYF. The CDR3 nucleotides are TGTGCCAGCAGTTTAACCGCAGCGGGAGGGCGGGGTACGCAGTATTTT. The rearrangement uses TRBV28 and TRBJ2-3; the match to TRBD2 covers 10 bases. There are 16 residues in the CDR3. The trim removed 2 bases at V and 8 bases at J, leaving 10 bases unmatched. Germline values: CDR1 MDHEN, CDR2 SYDVKM.

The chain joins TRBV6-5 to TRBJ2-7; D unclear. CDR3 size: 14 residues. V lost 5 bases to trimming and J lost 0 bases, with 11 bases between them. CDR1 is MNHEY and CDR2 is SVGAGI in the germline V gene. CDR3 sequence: CASSSVGSSYEQYF. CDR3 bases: TGTGCCAGCAGTAGCGTTGGTAGCTCCTACGAGCAGTACTTC.

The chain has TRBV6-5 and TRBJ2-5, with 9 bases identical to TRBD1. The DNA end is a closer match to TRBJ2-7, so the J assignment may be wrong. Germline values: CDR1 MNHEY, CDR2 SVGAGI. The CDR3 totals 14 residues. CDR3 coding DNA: TGTGCCAGCAGTTACGGGACAGGGCTCTACGAGCAGTACTTC. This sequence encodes CASSYGTGLYEQYF.

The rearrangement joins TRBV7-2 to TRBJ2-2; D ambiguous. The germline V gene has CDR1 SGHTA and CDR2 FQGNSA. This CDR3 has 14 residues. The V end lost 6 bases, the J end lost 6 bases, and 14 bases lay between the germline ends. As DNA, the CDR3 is TGTGCCAGCAGACTGGAGTCCCGGGCCGGGGAGCTGTTTTTT. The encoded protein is CASRLESRAGELFF. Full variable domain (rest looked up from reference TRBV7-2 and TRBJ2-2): GAGVSQSPSNKVTEKGKDVELRCDPISGHTALYWYRQSLGQGLEFLIYFQGNSAPDKSGLPSDRFSAERTGGSVSTLTIQRTQQEDSAVYLCASRLESRAGELFFGEGSRLTVL.

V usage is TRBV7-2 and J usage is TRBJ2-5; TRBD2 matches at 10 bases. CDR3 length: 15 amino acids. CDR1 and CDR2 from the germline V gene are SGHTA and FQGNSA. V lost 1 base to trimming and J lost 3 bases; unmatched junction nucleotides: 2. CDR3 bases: TGTGCCAGCAGCTTAGTAGCGGGGGGTGAAGAGACCCAGTACTTC. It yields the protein CASSLVAGGEETQYF.

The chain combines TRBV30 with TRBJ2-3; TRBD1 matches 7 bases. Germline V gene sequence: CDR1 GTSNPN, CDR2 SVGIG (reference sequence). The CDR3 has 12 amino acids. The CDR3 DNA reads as TGTTCCGGGACAGACTCTACAGATACGCAGTATTTT. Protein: CSGTDSTDTQYF.

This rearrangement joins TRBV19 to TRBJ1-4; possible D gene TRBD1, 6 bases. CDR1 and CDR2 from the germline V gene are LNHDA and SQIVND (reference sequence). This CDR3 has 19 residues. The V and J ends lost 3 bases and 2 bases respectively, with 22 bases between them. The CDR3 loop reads CASSMTVRGRRRTNEKLFF. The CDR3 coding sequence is TGTGCCAGTAGTATGACTGTCAGGGGCCGCCGGAGGACTAATGAAAAACTGTTTTTT.

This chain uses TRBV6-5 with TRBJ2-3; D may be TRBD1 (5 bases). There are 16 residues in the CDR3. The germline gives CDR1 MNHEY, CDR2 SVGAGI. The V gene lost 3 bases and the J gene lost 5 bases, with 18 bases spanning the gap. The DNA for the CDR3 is TGTGCCAGCAGTTATGGGCGAAGGGCAGGGTTAGATACGCAGTATTTT. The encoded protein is CASSYGRRAGLDTQYF.

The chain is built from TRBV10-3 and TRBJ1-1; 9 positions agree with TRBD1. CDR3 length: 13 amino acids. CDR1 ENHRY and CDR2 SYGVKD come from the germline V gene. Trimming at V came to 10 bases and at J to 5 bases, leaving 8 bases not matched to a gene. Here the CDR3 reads CATTGQGGTEAFF. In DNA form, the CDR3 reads TGTGCCACCACGGGACAGGGTGGAACTGAAGCTTTCTTT.

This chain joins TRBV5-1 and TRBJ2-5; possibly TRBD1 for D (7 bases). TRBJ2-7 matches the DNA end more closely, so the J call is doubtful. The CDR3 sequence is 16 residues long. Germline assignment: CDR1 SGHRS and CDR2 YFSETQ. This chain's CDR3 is CASSLVRDSVPYEQYF. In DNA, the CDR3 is TGCGCCAGCAGCTTGGTGCGGGACAGCGTACCCTACGAGCAGTACTTC.

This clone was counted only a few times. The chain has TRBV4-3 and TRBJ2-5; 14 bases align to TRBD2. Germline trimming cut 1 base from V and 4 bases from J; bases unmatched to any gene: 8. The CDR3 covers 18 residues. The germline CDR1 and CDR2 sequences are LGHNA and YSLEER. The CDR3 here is CASSQADPGTSGGETQYF. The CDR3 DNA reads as TGCGCCAGCAGCCAAGCTGATCCCGGGACTAGCGGGGGAGAGACCCAGTACTTC.

CDR3 DNA: TGTGCCAGCAGAGGACTAGCGGGCTCGGAGACCCAGTACTTC. Its translation: CASRGLAGSETQYF. The chain links TRBV2 to TRBJ2-5; the match to TRBD2 covers 11 bases. Per germline, CDR1 SNHLY and CDR2 FYNNEI. CDR3 length: 14 amino acids. The trim removed 6 bases at V and 5 bases at J, leaving 5 bases unmatched.

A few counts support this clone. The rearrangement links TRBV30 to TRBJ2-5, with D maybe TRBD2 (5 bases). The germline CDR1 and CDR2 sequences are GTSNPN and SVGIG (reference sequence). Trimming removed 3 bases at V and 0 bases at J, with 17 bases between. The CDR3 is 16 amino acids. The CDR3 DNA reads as TGTGCCTGGAGGGCCCCGTGGGCGGGCTACCAAGAGACCCAGTACTTC. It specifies CAWRAPWAGYQETQYF.

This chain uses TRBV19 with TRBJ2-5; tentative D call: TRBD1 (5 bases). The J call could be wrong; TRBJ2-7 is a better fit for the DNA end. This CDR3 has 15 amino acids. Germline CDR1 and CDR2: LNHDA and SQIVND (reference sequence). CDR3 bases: TGTGCCAGTAGCCCGACAGCCCTGTTAGCCTACGAGCAGTACTTC. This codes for CASSPTALLAYEQYF.

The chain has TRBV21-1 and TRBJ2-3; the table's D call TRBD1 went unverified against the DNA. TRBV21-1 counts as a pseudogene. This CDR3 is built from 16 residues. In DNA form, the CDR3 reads TGTGCCAGCAGCAAAGAGGGGCCCCAGGGGTCGGATACGCAGTATTTT. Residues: CASSKEGPQGSDTQYF.

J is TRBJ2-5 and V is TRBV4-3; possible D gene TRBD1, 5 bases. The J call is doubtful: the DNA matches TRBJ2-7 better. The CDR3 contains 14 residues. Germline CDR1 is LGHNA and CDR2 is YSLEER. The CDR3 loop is CASSQDYRSYEQYF. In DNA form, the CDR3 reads TGCGCCAGCAGCCAAGATTACAGGTCCTACGAGCAGTACTTC.

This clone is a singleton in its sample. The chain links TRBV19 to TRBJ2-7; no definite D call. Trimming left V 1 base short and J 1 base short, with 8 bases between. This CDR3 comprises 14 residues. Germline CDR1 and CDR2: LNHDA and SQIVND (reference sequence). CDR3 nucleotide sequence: TGTGCCAGTAGTATAGTGGCTGGTTCCTACGAGCAGTACTTC. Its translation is CASSIVAGSYEQYF.

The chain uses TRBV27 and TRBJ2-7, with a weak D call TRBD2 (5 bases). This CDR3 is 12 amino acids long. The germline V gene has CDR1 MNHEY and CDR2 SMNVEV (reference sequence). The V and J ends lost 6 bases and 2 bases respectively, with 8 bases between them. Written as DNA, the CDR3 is TGTGCCAGCAGCTCCGGGACCTACGAGCAGTACTTC. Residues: CASSSGTYEQYF.

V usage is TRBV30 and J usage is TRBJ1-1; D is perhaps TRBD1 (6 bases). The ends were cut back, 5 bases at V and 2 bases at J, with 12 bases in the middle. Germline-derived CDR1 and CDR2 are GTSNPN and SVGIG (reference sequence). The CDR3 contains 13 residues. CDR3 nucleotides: TGTGCCTGGCAACCACAGGGTAACACTGAAGCTTTCTTT. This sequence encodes CAWQPQGNTEAFF. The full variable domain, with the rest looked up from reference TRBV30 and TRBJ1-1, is SQTIHQWPATLVQPVGSPLSLECTVEGTSNPNLYWYRQAAGRGLQLLFYSVGIGQISSEVPQNLSASRPQDRQFILSSKKLLLSDSGFYLCAWQPQGNTEAFFGQGTRLTVV.

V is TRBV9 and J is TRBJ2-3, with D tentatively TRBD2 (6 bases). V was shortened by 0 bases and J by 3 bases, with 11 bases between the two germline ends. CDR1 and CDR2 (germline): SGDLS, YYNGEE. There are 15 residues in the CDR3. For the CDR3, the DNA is TGTGCCAGCAGCGTAGAGGAGGGGTGGACAGATACGCAGTATTTT. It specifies CASSVEEGWTDTQYF.

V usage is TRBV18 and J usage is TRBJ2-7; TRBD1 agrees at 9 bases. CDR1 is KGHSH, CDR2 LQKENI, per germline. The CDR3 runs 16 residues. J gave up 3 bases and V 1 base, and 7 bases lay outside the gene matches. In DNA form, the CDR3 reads TGTGCCAGCTCACCACAATCCGGGACAGGGAGCTACGAGCAGTACTTC. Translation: CASSPQSGTGSYEQYF.

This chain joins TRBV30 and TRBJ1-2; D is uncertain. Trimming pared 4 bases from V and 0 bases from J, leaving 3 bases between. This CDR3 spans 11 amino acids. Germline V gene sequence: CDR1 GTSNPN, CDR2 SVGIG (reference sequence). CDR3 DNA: TGTGCCTGGACGGCTAACTATGGCTACACCTTC. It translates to CAWTANYGYTF.

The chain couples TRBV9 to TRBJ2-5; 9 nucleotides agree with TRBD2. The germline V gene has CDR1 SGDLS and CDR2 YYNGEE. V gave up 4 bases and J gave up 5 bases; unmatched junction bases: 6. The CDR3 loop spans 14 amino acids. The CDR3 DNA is TGTGCCAGCAGCCGCGGGGGGGCTAGGGAGACCCAGTACTTC. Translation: CASSRGGARETQYF.

CDR3 region: CASSYLQGLGTLEQYF. In nucleotides, the CDR3 is TGTGCCAGCAGTTACCTCCAGGGACTAGGGACCCTGGAGCAGTACTTC. This sequence joins TRBV6-5 and TRBJ2-7, with 8 bases lining up with TRBD2. The junction had 13 bases not matched to a gene; V was cut back by 2 bases and J by 7 bases. The V gene's germline CDR1 is MNHEY and CDR2 SVGAGI. This CDR3 contains 16 residues.

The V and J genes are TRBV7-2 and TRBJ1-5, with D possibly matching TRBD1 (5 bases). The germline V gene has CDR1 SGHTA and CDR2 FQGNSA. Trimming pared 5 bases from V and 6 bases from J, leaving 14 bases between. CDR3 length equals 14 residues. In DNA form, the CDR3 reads TGTGCCAGCAGCAACTCGGGGGTCAGTCAGCCCCAGCATTTT. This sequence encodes CASSNSGVSQPQHF.

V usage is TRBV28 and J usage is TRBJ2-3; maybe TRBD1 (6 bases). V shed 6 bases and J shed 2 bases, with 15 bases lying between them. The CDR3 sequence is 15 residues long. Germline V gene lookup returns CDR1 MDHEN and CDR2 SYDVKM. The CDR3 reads CASRSTGWSTDTQYF. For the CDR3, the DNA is TGTGCCAGCAGGTCAACAGGGTGGTCCACAGATACGCAGTATTTT.